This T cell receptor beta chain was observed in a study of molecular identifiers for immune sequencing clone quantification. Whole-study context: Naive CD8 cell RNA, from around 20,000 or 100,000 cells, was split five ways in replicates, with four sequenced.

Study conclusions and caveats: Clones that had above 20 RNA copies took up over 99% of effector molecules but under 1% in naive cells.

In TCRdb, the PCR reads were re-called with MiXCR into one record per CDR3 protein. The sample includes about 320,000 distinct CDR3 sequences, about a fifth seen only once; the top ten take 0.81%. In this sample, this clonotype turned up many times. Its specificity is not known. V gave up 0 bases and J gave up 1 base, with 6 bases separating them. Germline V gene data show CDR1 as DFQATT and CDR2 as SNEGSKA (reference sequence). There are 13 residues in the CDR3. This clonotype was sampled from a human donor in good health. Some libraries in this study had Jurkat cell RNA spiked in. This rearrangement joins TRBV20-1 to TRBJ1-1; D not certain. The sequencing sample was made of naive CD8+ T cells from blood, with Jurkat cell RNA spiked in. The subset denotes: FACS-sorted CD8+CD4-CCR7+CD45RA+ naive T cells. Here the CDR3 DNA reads TGCAGTGCTAGAGATCCGGAGAACACTGAAGCTTTCTTT. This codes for CSARDPENTEAFF.